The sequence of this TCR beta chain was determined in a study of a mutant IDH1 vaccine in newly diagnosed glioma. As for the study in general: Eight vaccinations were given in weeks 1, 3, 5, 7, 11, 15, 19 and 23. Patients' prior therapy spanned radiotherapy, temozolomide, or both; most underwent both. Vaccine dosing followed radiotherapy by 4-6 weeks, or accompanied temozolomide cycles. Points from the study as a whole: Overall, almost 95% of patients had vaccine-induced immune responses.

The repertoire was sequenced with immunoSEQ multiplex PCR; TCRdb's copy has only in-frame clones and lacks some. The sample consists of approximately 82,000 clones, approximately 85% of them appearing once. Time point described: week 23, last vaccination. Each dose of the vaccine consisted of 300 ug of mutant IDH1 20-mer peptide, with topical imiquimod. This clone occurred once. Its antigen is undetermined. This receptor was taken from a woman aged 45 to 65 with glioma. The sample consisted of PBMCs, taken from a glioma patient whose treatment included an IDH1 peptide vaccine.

In DNA, the CDR3 is TGTGCCAGCAGTGTATTCAGGGCTGGGGCCAACGTCCTGACTTTC. Translating gives CASSVFRAGANVLTF. This chain uses TRBV6-1 with TRBJ2-6; a possible D gene is TRBD1 (5 bases). Trimming shortened V by 4 bases and J by 2 bases, and 9 bases separated the two germline ends. The germline CDR1 and CDR2 sequences are MNHNS and SASEGT. The CDR3 has 15 residues.